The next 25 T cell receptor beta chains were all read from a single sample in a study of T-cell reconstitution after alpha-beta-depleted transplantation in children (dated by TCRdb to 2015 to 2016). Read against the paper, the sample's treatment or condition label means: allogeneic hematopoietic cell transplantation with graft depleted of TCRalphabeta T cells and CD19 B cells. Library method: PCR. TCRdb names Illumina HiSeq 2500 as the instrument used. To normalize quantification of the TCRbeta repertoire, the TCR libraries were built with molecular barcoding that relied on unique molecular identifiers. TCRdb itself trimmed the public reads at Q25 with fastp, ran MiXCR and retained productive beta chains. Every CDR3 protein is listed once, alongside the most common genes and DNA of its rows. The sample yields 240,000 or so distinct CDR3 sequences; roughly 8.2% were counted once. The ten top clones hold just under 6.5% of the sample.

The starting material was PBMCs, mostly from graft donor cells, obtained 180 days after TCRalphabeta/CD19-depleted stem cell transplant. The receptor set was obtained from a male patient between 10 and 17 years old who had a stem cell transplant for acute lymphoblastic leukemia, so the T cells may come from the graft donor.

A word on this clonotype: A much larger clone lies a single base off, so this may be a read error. CDR3 sequence: CASRLALGGGTEAFF. DNA of the CDR3: TGTGCCAGCAGATTAGCGCTGGGGGGTGGGACTGAAGCTTTCTTT. The rearrangement joins TRBV7-9 to TRBJ1-1; tentatively, D is TRBD1 (5 bases). CDR3 length equals 15 residues. The germline gives CDR1 SEHNR, CDR2 FQNEAQ (reference sequence).

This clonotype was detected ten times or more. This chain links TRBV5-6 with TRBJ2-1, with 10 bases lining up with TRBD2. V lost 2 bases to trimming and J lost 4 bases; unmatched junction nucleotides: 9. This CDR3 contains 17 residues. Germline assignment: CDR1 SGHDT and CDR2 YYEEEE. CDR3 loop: CASSFRGLASSYNEQFF. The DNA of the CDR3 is TGTGCCAGCAGCTTCAGGGGACTAGCGAGTTCTTACAATGAGCAGTTCTTC.

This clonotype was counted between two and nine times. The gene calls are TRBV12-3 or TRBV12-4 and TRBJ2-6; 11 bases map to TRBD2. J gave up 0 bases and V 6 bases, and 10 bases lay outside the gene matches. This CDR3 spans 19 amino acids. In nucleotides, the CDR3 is TGTGCCAGCAGCCCCGGGACTAGCGGCCTCCTCTCTGGGGCCAACGTCCTGACTTTC. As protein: CASSPGTSGLLSGANVLTF.

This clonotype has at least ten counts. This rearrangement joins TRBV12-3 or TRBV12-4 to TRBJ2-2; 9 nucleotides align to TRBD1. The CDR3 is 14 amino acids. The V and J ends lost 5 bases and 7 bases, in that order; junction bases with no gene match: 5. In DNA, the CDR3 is TGTGCCAGCAGTATACAGGGGGCTATCGGGGAGCTGTTTTTT. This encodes CASSIQGAIGELFF.

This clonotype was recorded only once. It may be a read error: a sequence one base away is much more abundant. As DNA, the CDR3 is TGTGCCACCAGCAGAGAGGGGAGGGGCCCCGCTACCGGGGAGCTGTTTTTT. Translating gives CATSREGRGPATGELFF. V gene TRBV15 combines with J gene TRBJ2-2, with 7 bases fitting TRBD2. With V trimmed by 0 bases and J by 5 bases, 9 bases remained unmatched. CDR3 length: 17 amino acids. Germline V CDR1 and CDR2: LNHNV, YYDKDF (reference sequence).

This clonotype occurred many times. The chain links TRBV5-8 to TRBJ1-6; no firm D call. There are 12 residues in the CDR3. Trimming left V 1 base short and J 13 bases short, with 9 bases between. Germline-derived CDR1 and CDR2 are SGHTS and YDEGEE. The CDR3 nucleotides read TGTGCCAGCAGCTTGTCCGGTACGCCCCTCCACTTT. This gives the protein CASSLSGTPLHF.

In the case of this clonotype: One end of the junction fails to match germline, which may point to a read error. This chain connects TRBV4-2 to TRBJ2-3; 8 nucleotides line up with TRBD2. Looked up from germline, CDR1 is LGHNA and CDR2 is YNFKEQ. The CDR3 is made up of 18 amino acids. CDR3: CASSQAHSTGGSRDMQYF. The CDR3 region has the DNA TGTGCCAGCAGCCAAGCCCACTCAACGGGGGGGTCCAGAGATATGCAGTATTTT.

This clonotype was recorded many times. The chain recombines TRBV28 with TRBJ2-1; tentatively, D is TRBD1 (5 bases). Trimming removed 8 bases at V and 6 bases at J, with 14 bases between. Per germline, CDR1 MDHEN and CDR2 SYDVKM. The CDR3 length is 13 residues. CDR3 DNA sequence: TGTGCCAGCGAGAGACAGCCGTCCAATGAGCAGTTCTTC. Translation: CASERQPSNEQFF.

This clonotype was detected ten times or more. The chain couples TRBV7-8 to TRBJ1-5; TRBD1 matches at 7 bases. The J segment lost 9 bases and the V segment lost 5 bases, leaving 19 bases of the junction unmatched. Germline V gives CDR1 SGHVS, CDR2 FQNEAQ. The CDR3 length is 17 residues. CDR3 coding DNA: TGTGCCAGCAGCGCCAGACAGGGAAGGTTCTTTGTGGGGCCCCAGCATTTT. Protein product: CASSARQGRFFVGPQHF.

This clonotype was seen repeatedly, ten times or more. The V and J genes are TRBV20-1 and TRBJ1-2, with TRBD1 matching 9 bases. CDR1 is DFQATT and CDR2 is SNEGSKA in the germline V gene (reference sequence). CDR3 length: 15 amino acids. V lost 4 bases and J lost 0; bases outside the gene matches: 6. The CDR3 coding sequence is TGCAGTGCTACTCCAACAGGGGGCCCTAACTATGGCTACACCTTC. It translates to CSATPTGGPNYGYTF.

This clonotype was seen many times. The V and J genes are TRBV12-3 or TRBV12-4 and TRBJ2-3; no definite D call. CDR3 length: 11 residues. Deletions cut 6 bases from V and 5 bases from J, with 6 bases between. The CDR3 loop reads CASSRKDTQYF. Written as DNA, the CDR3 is TGTGCCAGCAGCAGGAAAGATACGCAGTATTTT.

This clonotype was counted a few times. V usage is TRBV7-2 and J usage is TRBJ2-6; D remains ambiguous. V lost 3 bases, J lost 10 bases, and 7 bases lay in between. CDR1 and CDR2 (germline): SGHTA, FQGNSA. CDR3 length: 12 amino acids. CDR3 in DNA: TGTGCCAGCAGCTTTTCGCAGAACGTCCTGACTTTC. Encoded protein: CASSFSQNVLTF.

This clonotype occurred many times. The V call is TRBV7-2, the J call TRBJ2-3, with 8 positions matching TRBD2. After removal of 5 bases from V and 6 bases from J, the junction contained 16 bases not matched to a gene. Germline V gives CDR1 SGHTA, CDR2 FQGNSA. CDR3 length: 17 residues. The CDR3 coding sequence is TGTGCCAGCAGCCCCCGTGGGGCGGGAGGCCCCTGGGATACGCAGTATTTT. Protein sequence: CASSPRGAGGPWDTQYF.

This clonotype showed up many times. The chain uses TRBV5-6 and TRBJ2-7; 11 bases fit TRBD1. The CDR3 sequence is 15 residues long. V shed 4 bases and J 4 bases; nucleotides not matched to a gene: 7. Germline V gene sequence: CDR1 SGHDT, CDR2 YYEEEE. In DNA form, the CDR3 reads TGTGCCAGCAGCGGACCGGGACAGGGGGATTACGAGCAGTACTTC. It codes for CASSGPGQGDYEQYF.

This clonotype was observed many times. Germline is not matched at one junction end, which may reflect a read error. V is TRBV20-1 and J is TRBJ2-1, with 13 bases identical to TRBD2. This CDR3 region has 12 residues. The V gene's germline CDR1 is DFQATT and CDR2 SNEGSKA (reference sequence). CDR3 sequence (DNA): TGCAGTGCTAGAGATGGGACTAGCGGGGTTATCTTC. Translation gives CSARDGTSGVIF.

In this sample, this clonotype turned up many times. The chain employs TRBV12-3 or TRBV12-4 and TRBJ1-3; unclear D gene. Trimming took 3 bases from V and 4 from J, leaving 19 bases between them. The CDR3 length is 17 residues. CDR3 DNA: TGTGCCAGCAGTTTGGGGAAGAGGTCTGGATCCGGAAACACCATATATTTT. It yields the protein CASSLGKRSGSGNTIYF.

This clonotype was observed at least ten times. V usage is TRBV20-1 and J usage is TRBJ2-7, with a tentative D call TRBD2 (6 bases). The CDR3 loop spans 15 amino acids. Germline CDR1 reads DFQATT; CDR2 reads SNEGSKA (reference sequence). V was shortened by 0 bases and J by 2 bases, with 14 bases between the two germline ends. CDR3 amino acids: CSARDSKRAAYEQYF. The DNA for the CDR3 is TGCAGTGCTAGAGACTCGAAGCGGGCAGCCTACGAGCAGTACTTC.

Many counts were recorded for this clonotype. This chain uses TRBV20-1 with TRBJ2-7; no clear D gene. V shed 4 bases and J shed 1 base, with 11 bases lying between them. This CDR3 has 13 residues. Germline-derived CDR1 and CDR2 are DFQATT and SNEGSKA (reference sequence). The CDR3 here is CSAKASGSYEQYF. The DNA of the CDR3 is TGCAGTGCTAAAGCGTCAGGTTCCTACGAGCAGTACTTC.

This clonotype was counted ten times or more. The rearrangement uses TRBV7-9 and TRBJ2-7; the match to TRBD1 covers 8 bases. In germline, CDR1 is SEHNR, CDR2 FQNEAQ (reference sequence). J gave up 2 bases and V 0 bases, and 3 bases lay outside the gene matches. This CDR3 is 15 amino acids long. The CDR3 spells CASSLAQGGTYEQYF. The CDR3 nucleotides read TGTGCCAGCAGCTTAGCACAGGGGGGAACCTACGAGCAGTACTTC.

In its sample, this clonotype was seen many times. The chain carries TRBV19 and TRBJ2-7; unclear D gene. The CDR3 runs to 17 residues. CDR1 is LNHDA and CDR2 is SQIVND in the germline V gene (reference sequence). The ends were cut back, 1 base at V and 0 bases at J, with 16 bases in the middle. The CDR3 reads CASSIVPGTSTSYEQYF. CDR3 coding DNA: TGTGCCAGTAGTATAGTCCCTGGCACCTCCACCTCCTACGAGCAGTACTTC.

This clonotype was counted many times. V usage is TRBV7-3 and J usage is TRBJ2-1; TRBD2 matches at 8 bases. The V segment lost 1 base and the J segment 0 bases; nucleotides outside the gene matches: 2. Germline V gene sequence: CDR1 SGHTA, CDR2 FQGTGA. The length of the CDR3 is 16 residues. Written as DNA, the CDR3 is TGTGCCAGCAGCTTAAACGGGGGGGCCTCCTACAATGAGCAGTTCTTC. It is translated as CASSLNGGASYNEQFF.

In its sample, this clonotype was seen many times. The CDR3: CASSQEDRGLSGANVLTF. Here the CDR3 DNA reads TGTGCCAGCAGCCAAGAAGACAGGGGGCTTTCTGGGGCCAACGTCCTGACTTTC. The chain links TRBV3-1 to TRBJ2-6; the match to TRBD1 covers 10 bases. The V segment lost 0 bases and the J segment 1 base; nucleotides outside the gene matches: 3. The germline V gene has CDR1 LGHDT and CDR2 YNNKEL (reference sequence). The CDR3 totals 18 residues. Full variable domain (rest looked up from reference TRBV3-1 and TRBJ2-6): DTAVSQTPKYLVTQMGNDKSIKCEQNLGHDTMYWYKQDSKKFLKIMFSYNNKELIINETVPNRFSPKSPDKAHLNLHINSLELGDSAVYFCASSQEDRGLSGANVLTFGAGSRLTVL.

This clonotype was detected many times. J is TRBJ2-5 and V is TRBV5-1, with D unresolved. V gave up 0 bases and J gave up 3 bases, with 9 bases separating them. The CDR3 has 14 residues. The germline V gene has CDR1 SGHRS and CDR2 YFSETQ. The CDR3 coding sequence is TGCGCCAGCAGCTTGGGGGGATTAAAAGAGACCCAGTACTTC. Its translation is CASSLGGLKETQYF.

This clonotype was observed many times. CDR3 sequence: CASRPGLLLSDTQYF. The CDR3 bases are TGTGCCAGCAGACCGGGACTACTGCTTTCGGATACGCAGTATTTT. This rearrangement joins TRBV12-3 or TRBV12-4 to TRBJ2-3; 7 bases agree with TRBD2. V was pared by 6 bases and J by 6 bases, with 12 bases of the junction left unmatched. The CDR3 runs 15 residues.

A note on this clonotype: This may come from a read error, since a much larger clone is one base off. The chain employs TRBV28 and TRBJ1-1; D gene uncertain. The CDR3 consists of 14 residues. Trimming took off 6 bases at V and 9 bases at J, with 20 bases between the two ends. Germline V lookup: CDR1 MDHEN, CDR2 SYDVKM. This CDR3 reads CASRRPRAQRKAFF. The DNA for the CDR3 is TGTGCCAGCAGGAGGCCAAGAGCACAGAGAAAAGCTTTCTTT.